This record looks at one T cell receptor (beta chain) sequence and its context. Its target is unknown. The data derive from a study of T cell responses to AZD1222 COVID-19 vaccine. Study findings and constraints: The study identified only five or six AZD1222 recipients as seropositive at baseline.

There are 15 residues in the CDR3. J lost 5 bases, V lost 6 bases, and 9 bases had no gene match. In germline, CDR1 is KGHSH, CDR2 LQKENI. The table came from immunoSEQ multiplex PCR; TCRdb's copy has only in-frame clones and leaves some out. The repertoire holds about 100,000 clones, with about nine tenths as singletons. The chain recombines TRBV18 with TRBJ2-2; TRBD2 matches at 7 bases. The receptor comes from an adult in good health. The sample was peripheral blood, taken on day 0 of AZD1222 vaccination. The CDR3 region has the DNA TGTGCCAGCTCCCCCGGGGGACTACGGACCGGGGAGCTGTTTTTT. Amino acid sequence: CASSPGGLRTGELFF.